These 26 T cell receptor beta chains were sequenced from one sample in a study of T cell repertoires in aging, cancer and after chemotherapy. A mixed TRB-A/B primer pool amplified rearranged TRB by multiplex touch-down PCR. MiXCR, run by TCRdb on the multiplex PCR reads, gives a single entry per CDR3 protein. The repertoire holds about 19,000 distinct CDR3 sequences, with around 38% as singletons. TCR beta rearrangements were amplified from peripheral blood genomic DNA. Source material: blood. Receptor source: a human donor with a solid tumor.

The V and J genes are TRBV6-5 and TRBJ2-1; TRBD2 matches at 9 bases. The length of the CDR3 is 17 residues. V shed 0 bases, J shed 4 bases, and the junction held 7 bases outside the gene matches. The germline CDR1 and CDR2 sequences are MNHEY and SVGAGI. CDR3 residues: CASSYSLLAGLYNEQFF. The CDR3 DNA follows: TGTGCCAGCAGTTACTCGCTTCTAGCGGGGCTATACAATGAGCAGTTCTTC.

The chain has TRBV30 and TRBJ1-6, with D uncertain. Trimming cost V 3 bases and J 7 bases, with 16 bases left between them. Germline CDR1 reads GTSNPN; CDR2 reads SVGIG (reference sequence). CDR3 length equals 15 residues. As DNA, the CDR3 is TGTGCCTGGAGCCCCGGGGAGGGTTTCAATTCACCCCTCCACTTT. Protein: CAWSPGEGFNSPLHF.

The genes are TRBV6-5 and TRBJ1-6, with D hard to call. Germline V gene sequence: CDR1 MNHEY, CDR2 SVGAGI. Deletions cut 4 bases from V and 7 bases from J, with 8 bases between. The length of the CDR3 is 13 residues. The CDR3 loop reads CASSLEGNSPLHF. Here the CDR3 DNA reads TGTGCCAGCAGTTTGGAAGGGAATTCACCCCTCCACTTT.

V and J are TRBV13 and TRBJ2-3; a possible D gene is TRBD1 (5 bases). Germline loops: CDR1 PRHDT, CDR2 FYEKMQ (reference sequence). The V end was cut by 0 bases, the J end by 3 bases, with 13 bases between. The CDR3 has 16 residues. CDR3 sequence reads: CASSLGLGQTTDTQYF. The DNA for the CDR3 is TGTGCCAGCAGCTTAGGTCTGGGGCAGACGACAGATACGCAGTATTTT.

This clonotype is classed as medium-sized. The chain uses TRBV29-1 and TRBJ1-3, with D hard to call. Germline V lookup: CDR1 SQVTM, CDR2 ANQGSEA. V lost 4 bases to trimming and J lost 4 bases, with 5 bases between them. The CDR3 consists of 11 residues. CDR3 in DNA: TGCAGCGTTGTGAGCGGAAACACCATATATTTT. Protein sequence: CSVVSGNTIYF.

The J gene is TRBJ2-5, the V gene TRBV30; D unresolved. This CDR3 is 13 amino acids long. V was cut by 1 base and J by 5 bases, with 11 bases left in between. The germline V gene has CDR1 GTSNPN and CDR2 SVGIG (reference sequence). The CDR3 DNA reads as TGTGCCTGGAGTGCCTGGAATGCTGAGACCCAGTACTTC. Protein product: CAWSAWNAETQYF.

The genes are TRBV19 and TRBJ2-7; 12 bases match TRBD2. Trimming at V came to 4 bases and at J to 0 bases, leaving 13 bases not matched to a gene. Germline lookup yields CDR1 LNHDA and CDR2 SQIVND (reference sequence). The CDR3 spans 19 residues. The CDR3 nucleotides are TGTGCCAGTAGTACGAAGACTAGCGGGAGAGGTTTTGGCTCCTACGAGCAGTACTTC. Translation gives CASSTKTSGRGFGSYEQYF.

The chain combines TRBV7-9 with TRBJ2-7; D is ambiguous. This CDR3 is 14 amino acids long. V was clipped by 4 bases and J by 4 bases, with 14 bases between them. CDR1 is SEHNR and CDR2 is FQNEAQ in the germline V gene (reference sequence). CDR3 loop: CASSSPRAPYEQYF. The CDR3 nucleotides are TGTGCCAGCAGCTCCCCCCGGGCCCCTTACGAGCAGTACTTC.

The count of this clonotype is one. The chain recombines TRBV5-5 with TRBJ2-1, with 9 bases that match TRBD2. The trim removed 6 bases at V and 4 bases at J, leaving 5 bases unmatched. Germline CDR1 and CDR2: SGHKS and YYEKEE (reference sequence). The CDR3 has 14 residues. CDR3 coding DNA: TGTGCCAGCATTTTTAGCGGGGGTTACAATGAGCAGTTCTTC. This translates into CASIFSGGYNEQFF.

Sample share makes this clonotype medium-sized. The chain combines TRBV19 with TRBJ1-4; 9 bases align to TRBD1. The V segment lost 6 bases and the J segment 10 bases; nucleotides outside the gene matches: 12. CDR1 is LNHDA and CDR2 is SQIVND in the germline V gene (reference sequence). The CDR3 totals 15 residues. CDR3 sequence reads: CASSLNRDREAKLFF. The CDR3, as DNA: TGTGCCAGTAGCCTTAACCGGGACAGGGAGGCAAAACTGTTTTTT.

In its sample, this clonotype is medium-sized. The chain links TRBV6-1 to TRBJ2-2; D gene uncertain. The CDR3 is 14 amino acids. The germline gives CDR1 MNHNS, CDR2 SASEGT. Trimming left V 3 bases short and J 1 base short, with 6 bases between. CDR3 sequence reads: CASSETLNTGELFF. The CDR3 DNA follows: TGTGCCAGCAGTGAGACTCTGAACACCGGGGAGCTGTTTTTT.

In its sample, this clonotype ranks as medium-sized (0.01 to 0.1%). The chain links TRBV19 to TRBJ1-5, with a tentative D call TRBD1 (5 bases). CDR3 length: 13 amino acids. The germline CDR1 and CDR2 sequences are LNHDA and SQIVND (reference sequence). V was clipped by 5 bases and J by 4 bases, with 9 bases between them. CDR3 DNA: TGTGCCAGTAGTGGGGCGGGGAATCAGCCCCAGCATTTT. Translating gives CASSGAGNQPQHF. Full variable domain (rest looked up from reference TRBV19 and TRBJ1-5): DGGITQSPKYLFRKEGQNVTLSCEQNLNHDAMYWYRQDPGQGLRLIYYSQIVNDFQKGDIAEGYSVSREKKESFPLTVTSAQKNPTAFYLCASSGAGNQPQHFGDGTRLSIL.

The chain employs TRBV15 and TRBJ2-3, with D possibly TRBD2 on 7 matching bases. CDR3 length equals 15 residues. Germline loops: CDR1 LNHNV, CDR2 YYDKDF (reference sequence). Trimming removed 5 bases at V and 5 bases at J, with 17 bases between. In nucleotides, the CDR3 is TGTGCCACCAGCCCAGCGGGACAAAGGGGAGATACGCAGTATTTT. It translates to CATSPAGQRGDTQYF.

By sample share, this clonotype is medium-sized (0.01 to 0.1%). This chain uses TRBV11-1 with TRBJ2-3, with D unresolved. The CDR3 loop spans 17 amino acids. The V gene's germline CDR1 is SGHAT and CDR2 FQDESV (reference sequence). The ends were cut back, 1 base at V and 1 base at J, with 15 bases in the middle. DNA of the CDR3: TGTGCCAGCAGCTTAGATTCCCAGCCCATCCGCACAGATACGCAGTATTTT. Translation: CASSLDSQPIRTDTQYF.

By share of the sample, this clonotype is medium-sized. This rearrangement joins TRBV18 to TRBJ2-2; D is possibly TRBD1 (6 bases). The germline V and J ends were trimmed by 4 bases and 2 bases, with 11 bases remaining between them. Germline CDR1 and CDR2: KGHSH and LQKENI. The CDR3 runs 15 residues. The CDR3 DNA reads as TGTGCCAGCTCACAAAGGACAGCTAACACCGGGGAGCTGTTTTTT. This translates into CASSQRTANTGELFF.

The chain combines TRBV4-3 with TRBJ1-2; 9 bases match TRBD1. Trimming cost V 2 bases and J 0 bases; bases outside gene matches: 7. The CDR3 covers 17 residues. Germline V gene data show CDR1 as LGHNA and CDR2 as YSLEER. The CDR3 sequence: CASSQIRRDRANYGYTF. CDR3 nucleotides: TGCGCCAGCAGCCAAATCCGCCGGGACAGGGCTAACTATGGCTACACCTTC.

This clonotype is labeled as medium-sized. CDR3 nucleotides: TGTGCCAGCAGCTTACGGGATAATGAAAAACTGTTTTTT. Translation: CASSLRDNEKLFF. The rearrangement joins TRBV11-1 to TRBJ1-4; the D is unclear. This CDR3 contains 13 residues. V gave up 2 bases and J gave up 4 bases, with 5 bases separating them. Germline CDR1 and CDR2: SGHAT and FQDESV (reference sequence).

The chain couples TRBV6-1 to TRBJ2-2; TRBD1 matches at 8 bases. CDR1 and CDR2 from the germline V gene are MNHNS and SASEGT. The CDR3 totals 17 residues. V was pared by 4 bases and J by 1 base, with 8 bases of the junction left unmatched. The CDR3 region is CASSAKAGTGNTGELFF. CDR3 nucleotide sequence: TGTGCCAGCAGTGCGAAAGCCGGGACAGGGAACACCGGGGAGCTGTTTTTT.

The chain combines TRBV6-1 with TRBJ2-7; TRBD1 aligns across 7 bases. The length of the CDR3 is 15 residues. J gave up 0 bases and V 3 bases, and 5 bases lay outside the gene matches. Germline-derived CDR1 and CDR2 are MNHNS and SASEGT. The CDR3 region has the DNA TGTGCCAGCAGTGAGGCGGACAGGTACTCCTACGAGCAGTACTTC. Its translation is CASSEADRYSYEQYF.

This clonotype was seen a few times. The V gene is TRBV18, the J gene TRBJ2-1, with 14 bases that match TRBD2. This CDR3 has 17 residues. The germline V gene has CDR1 KGHSH and CDR2 LQKENI. After removal of 3 bases from V and 9 bases from J, the junction contained 10 bases not matched to a gene. The CDR3 is CASSPTLGLAGGSEQFF. In DNA, the CDR3 is TGTGCCAGCTCACCGACACTCGGACTAGCGGGAGGTTCTGAGCAGTTCTTC. Combining the CDR3 with reference TRBV18 and TRBJ2-1 gives the whole variable domain NAGVMQNPRHLVRRRGQEARLRCSPMKGHSHVYWYRQLPEEGLKFMVYLQKENIIDESGMPKERFSAEFPKEGPSILRIQQVVRGDSAAYFCASSPTLGLAGGSEQFFGPGTRLTVL.

The chain recombines TRBV21-1 with TRBJ1-4. TRBV21-1 is deemed a pseudogene. This CDR3 contains 14 residues. CDR3 loop: CASSKVVRDEKLFF. The CDR3 region has the DNA TGTGCCAGCAGCAAAGTGGTGAGGGATGAAAAACTGTTTTTT.

V is TRBV5-6 and J is TRBJ2-3, with no clear D. The CDR3 is 11 residues long. In germline, CDR1 is SGHDT, CDR2 YYEEEE. Trimming took off 1 base at V and 4 bases at J, with 1 base between the two ends. The CDR3 DNA reads as TGTGCCAGCAGCTTGTCAGATACGCAGTATTTT. Amino acids: CASSLSDTQYF.

J is TRBJ1-6 and V is TRBV7-2; the D gene is possibly TRBD1 (5 bases). Germline CDR1 is SGHTA and CDR2 is FQGNSA. The CDR3 consists of 15 residues. The V and J ends lost 5 bases and 9 bases respectively, with 17 bases between them. CDR3 sequence reads: CASSRIGGSASPLHF. As DNA, the CDR3 is TGTGCCAGCAGCCGAATCGGGGGGTCAGCTTCACCCCTCCACTTT.

This clonotype turned up a few times. The gene calls are TRBV12-3 or TRBV12-4 and TRBJ1-1; tentatively, D is TRBD1 (5 bases). V was clipped by 7 bases and J by 2 bases, with 17 bases between them. The CDR3 runs to 15 residues. Here the CDR3 DNA reads TGTGCCAGCACCCTGGGGGAGGGAGGCAACACTGAAGCTTTCTTT. Amino acids: CASTLGEGGNTEAFF.

The rearrangement links TRBV7-9 to TRBJ1-2; no clear D gene. Germline V CDR1 and CDR2: SEHNR, FQNEAQ (reference sequence). Trimming shortened V by 5 bases and J by 6 bases, and 19 bases separated the two germline ends. The CDR3 runs 15 residues. The CDR3 DNA reads as TGTGCCAGCAGCCTGGCTGGGGAGGTGGTCAATGGCTACACCTTC. It is translated as CASSLAGEVVNGYTF. Drawing the rest from reference TRBV7-9 and TRBJ1-2, the complete variable domain is DTGVSQNPRHKITKRGQNVTFRCDPISEHNRLYWYRQTLGQGPEFLTYFQNEAQLEKSRLLSDRFSAERPKGSFSTLEIQRTEQGDSAMYLCASSLAGEVVNGYTFGSGTRLTVV.

In its sample, this clonotype was seen a few times. The chain uses TRBV30 and TRBJ1-1, with D tentatively TRBD1 (5 bases). With 3 bases removed from V and 3 bases from J, the gap between germline ends came to 8 bases. CDR1 and CDR2 from the germline V gene are GTSNPN and SVGIG (reference sequence). The CDR3 is 12 amino acids. CDR3 amino acids: CAWSPRDTEAFF. CDR3 DNA sequence: TGTGCCTGGAGCCCCAGGGACACTGAAGCTTTCTTT.